Below are 22 T cell receptor beta chains sequenced from a single sample in a study of T cell responses to AZD1222 COVID-19 vaccine. Method: immunoSEQ multiplex PCR; TCRdb's copy keeps in-frame clones and lacks some. Of around 140,000 clones in the sample, around 93% were seen once. The starting material was peripheral blood, obtained on day 0 of AZD1222 vaccination. The receptors stem from an adult in good health.

In its sample, this clone was seen once. The gene calls are TRBV18 and TRBJ2-7; 7 bases fit TRBD1. Germline CDR1 KGHSH, CDR2 LQKENI. The CDR3 loop spans 14 amino acids. V lost 0 bases to trimming and J lost 3 bases; unmatched junction nucleotides: 2. CDR3 nucleotides: TGTGCCAGCTCACCACCGGCAGGGGGCTACGAGCAGTACTTC. This translates into CASSPPAGGYEQYF. Looking up the rest from reference TRBV18 and TRBJ2-7 gives the full variable domain: NAGVMQNPRHLVRRRGQEARLRCSPMKGHSHVYWYRQLPEEGLKFMVYLQKENIIDESGMPKERFSAEFPKEGPSILRIQQVVRGDSAAYFCASSPPAGGYEQYFGPGTRLTVT.

The V and J genes are TRBV15 and TRBJ2-7; 7 bases fit TRBD1. With V trimmed by 1 base and J by 2 bases, 5 bases remained unmatched. Looked up from germline, CDR1 is LNHNV and CDR2 is YYDKDF (reference sequence). The CDR3 has 15 amino acids. CDR3: CATSRAGTETYEQYF. As DNA, the CDR3 is TGTGCCACCAGCAGAGCCGGGACAGAAACCTACGAGCAGTACTTC.

The gene calls are TRBV19 and TRBJ2-7; 7 nucleotides match TRBD1. The germline gives CDR1 LNHDA, CDR2 SQIVND (reference sequence). This CDR3 has 16 amino acids. Trimming at V came to 3 bases and at J to 4 bases, leaving 12 bases not matched to a gene. CDR3 DNA sequence: TGTGCCAGTAGTATGGGAAAAACAGGGGAGAGGTACGAGCAGTACTTC. Amino acid sequence: CASSMGKTGERYEQYF.

The chain uses TRBV19 and TRBJ1-2; TRBD1 might be the D (5 bases). The CDR3 is 18 amino acids. Trimming removed 6 bases at V and 3 bases at J, with 26 bases between. Looked up from germline, CDR1 is LNHDA and CDR2 is SQIVND (reference sequence). The CDR3 protein is CASSPPQGAGMVHYGYTF. CDR3 DNA: TGTGCCAGTAGCCCCCCGCAAGGTGCAGGGATGGTTCACTATGGCTACACCTTC.

This rearrangement joins TRBV29-1 to TRBJ2-7; 9 bases line up with TRBD2. Germline-derived CDR1 and CDR2 are SQVTM and ANQGSEA. The junction had 10 bases not matched to a gene; V was cut back by 4 bases and J by 6 bases. The CDR3 consists of 14 residues. This CDR3 is CSVGPLAGKAEQYF. CDR3 sequence (DNA): TGCAGCGTTGGGCCCCTAGCGGGAAAGGCCGAGCAGTACTTC.

The chain couples TRBV18 to TRBJ1-2, with TRBD1 matching over 9 bases. Germline CDR1 and CDR2: KGHSH and LQKENI. This CDR3 has 15 amino acids. V shed 6 bases and J 4 bases; nucleotides not matched to a gene: 9. CDR3 coding DNA: TGTGCCAGCTCGGCTCCCGGGACAGGGTTCTATGGCTACACCTTC. Protein: CASSAPGTGFYGYTF.

DNA for the CDR3: TGTGCCAGCACTCAAGACAGGGGAGGGTCCGGGGAGCTGTTTTTT. Its protein is CASTQDRGGSGELFF. The chain employs TRBV7-2 and TRBJ2-2; D perhaps matches TRBD1 (8 bases). Germline V gives CDR1 SGHTA, CDR2 FQGNSA. The CDR3 loop spans 15 amino acids. V was clipped by 7 bases and J by 6 bases, with 18 bases between them.

The chain couples TRBV4-1 to TRBJ2-1, with 7 bases lining up with TRBD2. The trim removed 4 bases at V and 7 bases at J, leaving 13 bases unmatched. Germline V gene sequence: CDR1 MGHRA, CDR2 YSYEKL. The CDR3 sequence is 16 residues long. CDR3 DNA: TGCGCCAGCAGCCCGACGCTCGCGGGAGCTCGAAATGAGCAGTTCTTC. Its translation is CASSPTLAGARNEQFF.

The chain couples TRBV19 to TRBJ1-2; 8 bases are shared with TRBD1. V lost 6 bases and J lost 4; bases outside the gene matches: 4. Germline lookup yields CDR1 LNHDA and CDR2 SQIVND (reference sequence). This CDR3 is built from 13 residues. In nucleotides, the CDR3 is TGTGCCAGTAGAATTCAGGGGGCCTATGGCTACACCTTC. Protein product: CASRIQGAYGYTF. Looking up the rest from reference TRBV19 and TRBJ1-2 gives the full variable domain: DGGITQSPKYLFRKEGQNVTLSCEQNLNHDAMYWYRQDPGQGLRLIYYSQIVNDFQKGDIAEGYSVSREKKESFPLTVTSAQKNPTAFYLCASRIQGAYGYTFGSGTRLTVV.

The chain has TRBV3-1 (or the pseudogene TRBV3-2) and TRBJ1-5, with a weak D call TRBD1 (5 bases). The CDR3 has 15 amino acids. The V gene lost 1 base and the J gene lost 7 bases, with 14 bases spanning the gap. Germline loops: CDR1 LGHDT, CDR2 YNNKEL (reference sequence). CDR3: CASSQGWGERQPQHF. The CDR3 region has the DNA TGTGCCAGCAGCCAAGGGTGGGGGGAAAGGCAGCCCCAGCATTTT.

The rearrangement links TRBV27 to TRBJ1-2, with 9 bases fitting TRBD1. Germline lookup yields CDR1 MNHEY and CDR2 SMNVEV (reference sequence). The J segment lost 7 bases and the V segment lost 6 bases, leaving 12 bases of the junction unmatched. This CDR3 spans 15 amino acids. CDR3 nucleotides: TGTGCCAGCAGGTTGACAGGGGGGGTTTTCACTGGCTACACCTTC. Amino acid sequence: CASRLTGGVFTGYTF.

This chain uses TRBV5-1 with TRBJ2-7; no clear D. Germline V gene lookup returns CDR1 SGHRS and CDR2 YFSETQ. V shed 4 bases and J shed 0 bases, with 11 bases lying between them. CDR3 length: 14 residues. The CDR3, as DNA: TGCGCCAGCAGCGGCACCGACCTCTCCTACGAGCAGTACTTC. This translates into CASSGTDLSYEQYF.

The CDR3 is CASSYLTSGRSSYNEQFF. CDR3 nucleotide sequence: TGTGCCAGCAGTTACTTGACTAGCGGGAGGAGCTCCTACAATGAGCAGTTCTTC. The chain joins TRBV6-2 or TRBV6-3 to TRBJ2-1; 13 positions match TRBD2. This CDR3 comprises 18 residues. Germline CDR1 is MNHEY and CDR2 is SVGEGT. The trim removed 1 base at V and 0 bases at J, leaving 3 bases unmatched.

The table lists this clone with a count of one. This chain uses TRBV5-5 with TRBJ1-2; D uncertain. This CDR3 spans 13 amino acids. Germline assignment: CDR1 SGHKS and CDR2 YYEKEE (reference sequence). V gave up 5 bases and J gave up 6 bases, with 14 bases separating them. Written as DNA, the CDR3 is TGTGCCAGCAGGGAAGAAGTACGGGATGGCTACACCTTC. Translated: CASREEVRDGYTF. The full variable domain, completed using reference TRBV5-5 and TRBJ1-2, is DAGVTQSPTHLIKTRGQQVTLRCSPISGHKSVSWYQQVLGQGPQFIFQYYEKEERGRGNFPDRFSARQFPNYSSELNVNALLLGDSALYLCASREEVRDGYTFGSGTRLTVV.

The rearrangement joins TRBV6-2 or TRBV6-3 to TRBJ2-7; 9 bases fit TRBD2. The V gene's germline CDR1 is MNHEY and CDR2 SVGEGT. The CDR3 length is 16 residues. Trimming removed 6 bases from V and 4 bases from J; junction bases left unmatched: 13. The CDR3 spells CASSPDPRREGYEQYF. CDR3 bases: TGTGCCAGCAGCCCCGACCCACGGCGGGAGGGATACGAGCAGTACTTC.

This chain links TRBV6-6 with TRBJ1-5, with 7 bases identical to TRBD1. J lost 1 base, V lost 6 bases, and 6 bases had no gene match. The CDR3 consists of 15 residues. Germline CDR1 and CDR2: MNHNY and SVGAGI (reference sequence). CDR3: CASRTGSRSNQPQHF. CDR3 sequence (DNA): TGTGCCAGCAGGACAGGGTCTCGGAGCAATCAGCCCCAGCATTTT.

The rearrangement joins TRBV7-2 to TRBJ1-5; D gene uncertain. CDR1 and CDR2 from the germline V gene are SGHTA and FQGNSA. The CDR3 is made up of 15 amino acids. The ends were cut back, 4 bases at V and 1 base at J, with 11 bases in the middle. The DNA of the CDR3 is TGTGCCAGCAGCTCCATGTCTGGGAGCAATCAGCCCCAGCATTTT. Amino acid sequence: CASSSMSGSNQPQHF. The entire variable domain, with the rest obtained from reference TRBV7-2 and TRBJ1-5, is as follows: GAGVSQSPSNKVTEKGKDVELRCDPISGHTALYWYRQSLGQGLEFLIYFQGNSAPDKSGLPSDRFSAERTGGSVSTLTIQRTQQEDSAVYLCASSSMSGSNQPQHFGDGTRLSIL.

The gene calls are TRBV7-9 and TRBJ2-5; 7 positions agree with TRBD1. The CDR3 has 15 residues. The germline V gene has CDR1 SEHNR and CDR2 FQNEAQ (reference sequence). Losses at the gene ends were 5 bases for V and 3 bases for J; bases not matched to a gene: 9. CDR3 coding DNA: TGTGCCAGCAGCACTAAGACAGGGTGGGAAGAGACCCAGTACTTC. The encoded protein is CASSTKTGWEETQYF.

V gene TRBV30 combines with J gene TRBJ1-2; D remains ambiguous. Trimming shortened V by 7 bases and J by 11 bases, and 8 bases separated the two germline ends. This CDR3 spans 8 amino acids. Germline CDR1 GTSNPN, CDR2 SVGIG (reference sequence). The CDR3 DNA sequence: TGTGCCTTGAACCGGTACACCTTC. This translates into CALNRYTF.

The rearrangement joins TRBV30 to TRBJ2-7; 8 bases agree with TRBD1. With 5 bases clipped from V and 5 bases from J, the junction kept 2 bases outside the gene matches. Germline V gene sequence: CDR1 GTSNPN, CDR2 SVGIG (reference sequence). The CDR3 has 11 amino acids. The CDR3: CAWSDRDEQYF. The CDR3 bases are TGTGCCTGGTCGGACAGGGACGAGCAGTACTTC.

The chain combines TRBV6-2 or TRBV6-3 with TRBJ2-7; 8 bases match TRBD1. Germline V CDR1 and CDR2: MNHEY, SVGEGT. The CDR3 runs 15 residues. With 0 bases clipped from V and 4 bases from J, the junction kept 5 bases outside the gene matches. The CDR3 loop reads CASSYSKDRGYEQYF. The CDR3 bases are TGTGCCAGCAGTTACTCGAAAGACAGGGGATACGAGCAGTACTTC.

The chain carries TRBV12-3 or TRBV12-4 and TRBJ2-7; 8 bases fit TRBD2. The CDR3 is made up of 13 amino acids. J lost 0 bases, V lost 6 bases, and 1 base had no gene match. The CDR3 DNA sequence: TGTGCCAGCAGACTAGCGGCCTCCTACGAGCAGTACTTC. Its protein product is CASRLAASYEQYF.